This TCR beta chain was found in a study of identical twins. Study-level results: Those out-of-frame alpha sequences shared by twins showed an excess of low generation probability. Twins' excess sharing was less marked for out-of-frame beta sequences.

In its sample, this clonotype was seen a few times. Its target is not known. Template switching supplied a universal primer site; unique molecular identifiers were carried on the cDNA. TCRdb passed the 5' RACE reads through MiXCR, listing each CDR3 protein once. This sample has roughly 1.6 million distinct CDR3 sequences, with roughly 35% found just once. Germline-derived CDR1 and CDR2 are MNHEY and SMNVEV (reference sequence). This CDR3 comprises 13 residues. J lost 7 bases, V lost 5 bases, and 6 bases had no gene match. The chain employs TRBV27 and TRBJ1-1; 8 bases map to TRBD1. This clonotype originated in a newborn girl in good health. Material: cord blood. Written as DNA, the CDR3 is TGTGCCAGCAGTCGCCAGGGGGCCGGTGAAGCTTTCTTT. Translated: CASSRQGAGEAFF.